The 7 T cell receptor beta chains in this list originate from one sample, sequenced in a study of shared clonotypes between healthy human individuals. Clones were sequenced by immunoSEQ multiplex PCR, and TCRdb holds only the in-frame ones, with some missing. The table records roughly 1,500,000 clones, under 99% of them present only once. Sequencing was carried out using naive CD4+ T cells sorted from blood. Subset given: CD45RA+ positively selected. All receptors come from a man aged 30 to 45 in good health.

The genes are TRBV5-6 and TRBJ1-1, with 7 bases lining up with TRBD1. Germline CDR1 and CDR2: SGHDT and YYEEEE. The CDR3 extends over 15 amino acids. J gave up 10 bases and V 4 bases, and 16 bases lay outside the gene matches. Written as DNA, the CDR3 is TGTGCCAGCAGCCTCCTAGGGGGCACAGGGTCGGGAGCTTTCTTT. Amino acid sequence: CASSLLGGTGSGAFF.

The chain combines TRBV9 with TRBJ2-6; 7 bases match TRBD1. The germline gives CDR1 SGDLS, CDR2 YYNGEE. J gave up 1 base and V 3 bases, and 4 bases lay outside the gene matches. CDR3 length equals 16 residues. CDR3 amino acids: CASSAQTGSGANVLTF. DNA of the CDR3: TGTGCCAGCAGCGCTCAGACAGGGTCTGGGGCCAACGTCCTGACTTTC.

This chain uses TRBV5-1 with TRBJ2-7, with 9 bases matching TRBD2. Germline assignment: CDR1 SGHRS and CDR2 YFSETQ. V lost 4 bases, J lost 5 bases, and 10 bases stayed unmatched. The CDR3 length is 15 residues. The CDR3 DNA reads TGCGCCAGCAGCCCGGAAGGACTAGCGATCCACGAGCAGTACTTC. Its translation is CASSPEGLAIHEQYF.

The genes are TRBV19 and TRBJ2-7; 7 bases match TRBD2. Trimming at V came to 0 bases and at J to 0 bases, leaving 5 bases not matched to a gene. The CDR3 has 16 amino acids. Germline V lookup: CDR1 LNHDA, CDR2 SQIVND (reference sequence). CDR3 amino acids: CASSIEGGRSSYEQYF. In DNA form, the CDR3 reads TGTGCCAGTAGTATAGAGGGCGGGAGATCCTCCTACGAGCAGTACTTC.

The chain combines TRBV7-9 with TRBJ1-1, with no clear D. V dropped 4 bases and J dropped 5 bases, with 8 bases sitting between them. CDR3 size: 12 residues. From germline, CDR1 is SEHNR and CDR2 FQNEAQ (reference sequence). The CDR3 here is CASSSRWTEAFF. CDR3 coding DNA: TGTGCCAGCAGCTCTAGGTGGACTGAAGCTTTCTTT.

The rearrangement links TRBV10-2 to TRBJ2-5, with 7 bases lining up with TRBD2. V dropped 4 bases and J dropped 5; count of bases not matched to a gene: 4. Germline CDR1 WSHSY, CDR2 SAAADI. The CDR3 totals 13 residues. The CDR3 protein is CASSVAGDETQYF. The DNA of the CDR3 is TGCGCCAGCAGTGTGGCGGGAGATGAGACCCAGTACTTC.

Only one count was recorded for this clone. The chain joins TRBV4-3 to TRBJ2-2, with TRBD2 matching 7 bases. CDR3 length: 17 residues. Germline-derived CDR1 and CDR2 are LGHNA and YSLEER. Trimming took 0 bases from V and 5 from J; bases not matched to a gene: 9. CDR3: CASSQEYAGEGTGELFF. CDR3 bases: TGCGCCAGCAGCCAAGAATATGCGGGAGAGGGGACCGGGGAGCTGTTTTTT.